This TCR beta chain stems from a study of T-cell reconstitution after alpha-beta-depleted transplantation in children. Unique molecular identifiers tagged the TCRbeta library. TCRdb called the PCR reads again in MiXCR, with one record for every CDR3 protein. The repertoire holds hundreds of thousands of distinct CDR3 sequences, with around a sixth as singletons. This clonotype has a handful of counts. Germline trimming cut 4 bases from V and 12 bases from J; bases unmatched to any gene: 5. The CDR3 runs to 12 residues. Germline V gene sequence: CDR1 SGHNT, CDR2 YENEEA. This receptor was identified in a human donor who donated a stem cell graft to a child with acute myeloid leukemia. This rearrangement joins TRBV11-3 to TRBJ2-1; 8 bases map to TRBD2. The sequencing used PBMCs from the stem cell graft donor, collected from the stem cell graft. The CDR3 region is CASSSFGGGQFF. The CDR3 bases are TGTGCCAGCAGCTCGTTCGGGGGGGGGCAGTTCTTC.